The rows below give T cell receptor beta chains drawn from one sample of a study of T cell responses to AZD1222 COVID-19 vaccine. Only in-frame clones appear in the TCRdb table, and some are missing; sequencing was by immunoSEQ multiplex PCR. The table shows roughly 99,000 clones, with around 92% occurring only once. This sample comprised peripheral blood, obtained 28 days after the second AZD1222 dose. Receptors were obtained from an adult who received the AZD1222 COVID-19 vaccine. Each CDR3 is given with its conserved first and last residue. D genes are given only for firm matches.

V	length	D	J	DNA	CDR3
TRBV5-1	18	TRBD2	TRBJ2-5	TGCGCCAGCAGCTCAGGACTAGCGGGAGACCCTTTTCAAGAGACCCAGTACTTC	CASSSGLAGDPFQETQYF
TRBV28	15	-	TRBJ1-1	TGTGCCAGCACCCGACGGAGGGAGGGGAACACTGAAGCTTTCTTT	CASTRRREGNTEAFF
TRBV12-3/TRBV12-4	13	-	TRBJ1-1	TGTGCCAGCAGTCCCCCAGGGGACACTGAAGCTTTCTTT	CASSPPGDTEAFF
TRBV3-1/TRBV3-2	16	TRBD1	TRBJ2-7	TGTGCCAGCAGCGCGCAAAAAAGTACAGGGGCCCCGCATGTGTACTTC	CASSAQKSTGAPHVYF
TRBV30	16	-	TRBJ2-6	TGTGCCTGGACCCGCGGAGGGGCGTCTGGGGCCAACGTCCTGACTTTC	CAWTRGGASGANVLTF
TRBV7-9	16	TRBD2	TRBJ2-1	TGTGCCAGCAGCGAAAGACCGGGACTACCTACACGTGAGCAGTTCTTC	CASSERPGLPTREQFF
TRBV4-2	15	-	TRBJ1-4	TGTGCCAGCAGCCAACCCACCGGGACTATGAAAAAACTGTTTTTT	CASSQPTGTMKKLFF
TRBV11-2	14	-	TRBJ1-4	TGTGCCAGCAGCCCCTCCGCAACTAATGAAAAACTGTTTTTT	CASSPSATNEKLFF
TRBV6-5	16	TRBD2	TRBJ2-3	TGTGCCAGCAGTTACGCTAGCGGCAAGTCCACGGATACGCAGTATTTT	CASSYASGKSTDTQYF
TRBV5-6	17	-	TRBJ2-1	TGTGCCAGCAGCCGCAGAAGGACTAGCGTACAGGGGGGTGAGCAGTTCTTC	CASSRRRTSVQGGEQFF
TRBV12-3/TRBV12-4	13	-	TRBJ1-2	TGTGCCAGCAGTCGAGGGCCCACGGATGGCTACACCTTC	CASSRGPTDGYTF
TRBV2	15	-	TRBJ2-2	TGTGCCAGCTTAGCCTGGCAGGGTGTCACCGGGGAGCTGTTTTTT	CASLAWQGVTGELFF
TRBV9	15	TRBD2	TRBJ2-5	TGTGCCAGCACCGCTAGCGGGGGGGCCGGAGAGACCCAGTACTTC	CASTASGGAGETQYF